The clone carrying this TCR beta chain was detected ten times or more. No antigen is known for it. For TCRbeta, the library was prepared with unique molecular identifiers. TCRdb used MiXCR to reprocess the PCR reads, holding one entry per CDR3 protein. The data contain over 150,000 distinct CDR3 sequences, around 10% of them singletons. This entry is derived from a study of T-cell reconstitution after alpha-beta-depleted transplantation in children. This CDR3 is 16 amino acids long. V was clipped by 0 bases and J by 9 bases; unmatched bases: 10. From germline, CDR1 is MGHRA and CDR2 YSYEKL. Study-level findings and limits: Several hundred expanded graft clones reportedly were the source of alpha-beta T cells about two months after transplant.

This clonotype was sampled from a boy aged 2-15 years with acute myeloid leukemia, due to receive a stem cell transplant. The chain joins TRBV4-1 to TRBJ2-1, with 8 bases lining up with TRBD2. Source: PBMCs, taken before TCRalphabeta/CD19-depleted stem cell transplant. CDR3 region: CASSQDPGLEWGEQFF. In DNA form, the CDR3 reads TGCGCCAGCAGCCAAGACCCGGGACTAGAATGGGGTGAGCAGTTCTTC.